The 26 T cell receptor beta chains below were found in one sample sequenced in a study of cytomegalovirus exposure and HLA in healthy donors. Some clones are missing from TCRdb's copy, which holds only in-frame ones; the method was immunoSEQ multiplex PCR. The profile covers under 350,000 clones, with just over 85% appearing a single time and around 1% taken by the ten largest. Source material: PBMCs. The receptor set was obtained from a woman aged 18-30 years in good health and CMV-seronegative.

J is TRBJ2-1 and V is TRBV6-1, with D hard to call. CDR3 length: 14 residues. V was shortened by 3 bases and J by 6 bases, with 12 bases between the two germline ends. Germline-derived CDR1 and CDR2 are MNHNS and SASEGT. The CDR3 DNA follows: TGTGCCAGCAGTGAGGGTAGCCCCAGCAATGAGCAGTTCTTC. Translation gives CASSEGSPSNEQFF.

This clone was seen a few times. Other DNA sequences in this sample translate to the same CDR3. The chain combines TRBV27 with TRBJ2-2, with a possible D match to TRBD2 (5 bases). V was shortened by 3 bases and J by 1 base, with 6 bases between the two germline ends. The germline CDR1 and CDR2 sequences are MNHEY and SMNVEV (reference sequence). This CDR3 has 14 residues. In DNA, the CDR3 is TGTGCCAGCAGTTTGAGCGGGAACACCGGGGAGCTGTTTTTT. It is translated as CASSLSGNTGELFF.

The gene calls are TRBV5-1 and TRBJ2-7, with 8 positions matching TRBD1. The V gene's germline CDR1 is SGHRS and CDR2 YFSETQ. The J segment lost 2 bases and the V segment lost 2 bases, leaving 12 bases of the junction unmatched. This CDR3 region has 17 residues. Written as DNA, the CDR3 is TGCGCCAGCAGCTTAATTACTATCGGGACAGGAACCTACGAGCAGTACTTC. It translates to CASSLITIGTGTYEQYF.

V is TRBV20-1 and J is TRBJ2-1; no definite D call. V lost 3 bases to trimming and J lost 5 bases, with 5 bases between them. This CDR3 has 11 residues. CDR1 is DFQATT and CDR2 is SNEGSKA in the germline V gene (reference sequence). Here the CDR3 reads CSASSHNEQFF. The DNA of the CDR3 is TGCAGTGCTAGTTCTCACAATGAGCAGTTCTTC.

This chain links TRBV6-1 with TRBJ1-5; no definite D call. Trimming took 1 base from V and 4 from J, leaving 8 bases between them. Germline-derived CDR1 and CDR2 are MNHNS and SASEGT. The CDR3 consists of 14 residues. The CDR3 reads CASSEGGPNQPQHF. The CDR3 DNA reads TGTGCCAGCAGTGAAGGAGGGCCGAATCAGCCCCAGCATTTT.

This sequence joins TRBV5-1 and TRBJ2-5, with TRBD2 matching 7 bases. The germline V gene encodes CDR1 SGHRS and CDR2 YFSETQ. J was trimmed by 1 base and V by 4 bases; bases with no gene match: 4. The CDR3 is 14 residues long. CDR3 region: CASSGPGGQETQYF. CDR3 bases: TGCGCCAGCAGCGGTCCGGGGGGCCAAGAGACCCAGTACTTC.

The V and J genes are TRBV18 and TRBJ2-7; 9 bases are shared with TRBD2. The CDR3 contains 14 residues. V gave up 4 bases and J gave up 5 bases; unmatched junction bases: 6. Looked up from germline, CDR1 is KGHSH and CDR2 is LQKENI. This chain's CDR3 is CASSRASGTNEQYF. The CDR3 region has the DNA TGTGCCAGCTCACGGGCTAGCGGGACAAACGAGCAGTACTTC.

The rearrangement uses TRBV9 and TRBJ2-3; D might be TRBD2 (5 bases). Per the germline V gene, CDR1 is SGDLS and CDR2 is YYNGEE. There are 14 residues in the CDR3. Trimming pared 4 bases from V and 0 bases from J, leaving 9 bases between. CDR3 loop: CASSPLASTDTQYF. DNA of the CDR3: TGTGCCAGCAGCCCCCTAGCCAGCACAGATACGCAGTATTTT.

The sample holds a few counts of this clone. The chain combines TRBV28 with TRBJ1-2, with D maybe TRBD1 (5 bases). Germline CDR1 and CDR2: MDHEN and SYDVKM. The V end was cut by 0 bases, the J end by 3 bases, with 5 bases between. The CDR3 is made up of 13 amino acids. DNA for the CDR3: TGTGCCAGCAGTTTATGGGGGCACTATGGCTACACCTTC. Translated: CASSLWGHYGYTF.

This chain connects TRBV6-1 to TRBJ1-2; D is ambiguous. From germline, CDR1 is MNHNS and CDR2 SASEGT. The CDR3 consists of 13 residues. Trimming pared 2 bases from V and 3 bases from J, leaving 7 bases between. The CDR3 loop reads CASSEQQYYGYTF. DNA of the CDR3: TGTGCCAGCAGTGAACAACAGTACTATGGCTACACCTTC.

This rearrangement joins TRBV30 to TRBJ1-5; D is unresolved. Germline V gives CDR1 GTSNPN, CDR2 SVGIG (reference sequence). Trimming removed 2 bases from V and 1 base from J, with 9 bases in between. This CDR3 spans 14 amino acids. Here the CDR3 DNA reads TGTGCCTGGAGTTGGACGGGGAGCAATCAGCCCCAGCATTTT. Translating it yields CAWSWTGSNQPQHF.

The chain couples TRBV2 to TRBJ2-1, with 15 nucleotides matching TRBD2. V lost 6 bases and J lost 8; bases outside the gene matches: 2. The CDR3 loop spans 14 amino acids. The germline V gene has CDR1 SNHLY and CDR2 FYNNEI. The CDR3 DNA reads TGTGCCAGCAGCGGACTAGCGGGAGGGTATGAGCAGTTCTTC. This codes for CASSGLAGGYEQFF.

This clone was seen only a few times. The gene calls are TRBV29-1 and TRBJ2-3, with D perhaps TRBD1 (7 bases). Trimming removed 6 bases at V and 0 bases at J, with 16 bases between. Germline loops: CDR1 SQVTM, CDR2 ANQGSEA. The CDR3 runs to 15 residues. For the CDR3, the DNA is TGCAGCGTGGAGGGGACAGTTACTAGCACAGATACGCAGTATTTT. Encoded protein: CSVEGTVTSTDTQYF.

V is TRBV7-2 and J is TRBJ2-2; TRBD1 matches at 9 bases. Germline V gene sequence: CDR1 SGHTA, CDR2 FQGNSA. The CDR3 loop spans 15 amino acids. Unmatched junction bases numbered 5, after V lost 5 bases and J lost 4 bases. CDR3 residues: CASSLGTGFTGELFF. CDR3 coding DNA: TGTGCCAGCAGCCTAGGGACAGGGTTCACCGGGGAGCTGTTTTTT.

The chain joins TRBV27 to TRBJ1-1; perhaps TRBD1 as D (6 bases). V shed 5 bases and J shed 5 bases, with 12 bases lying between them. Germline lookup yields CDR1 MNHEY and CDR2 SMNVEV (reference sequence). The CDR3 runs 13 residues. CDR3 protein: CASSPDSETEAFF. Written as DNA, the CDR3 is TGTGCCAGCAGTCCGGACAGTGAAACTGAAGCTTTCTTT.

The CDR3 loop is CASRWGGQERFYNEQFF. The DNA of the CDR3 is TGTGCCAGTAGGTGGGGGGGGCAGGAGAGGTTTTACAATGAGCAGTTCTTC. This chain joins TRBV19 and TRBJ2-1; D is possibly TRBD2 (7 bases). Trimming shortened V by 6 bases and J by 4 bases, and 22 bases separated the two germline ends. The CDR3 is made up of 17 amino acids. Germline CDR1 and CDR2: LNHDA and SQIVND (reference sequence).

The rearrangement links TRBV7-6 to TRBJ2-1; 14 bases line up with TRBD2. From germline, CDR1 is SGHVS and CDR2 FNYEAQ. CDR3 length equals 15 residues. The junction had 1 base not matched to a gene; V was cut back by 3 bases and J by 6 bases. The CDR3 region has the DNA TGTGCCAGCAGCTTGACTAGCGGGAGGGCCAATGAGCAGTTCTTC. This encodes CASSLTSGRANEQFF.

The gene calls are TRBV11-2 and TRBJ2-7, with a weak D call TRBD2 (5 bases). The CDR3 runs to 13 residues. V lost 6 bases and J lost 6, with 15 bases in between. CDR1 is SGHAT and CDR2 is FQNNGV in the germline V gene. The CDR3 DNA sequence: TGTGCCAGCAGGCCAGTGAGACTACCCGAGCAGTACTTC. The encoded protein is CASRPVRLPEQYF.

This clone appeared once. The chain recombines TRBV7-8 with TRBJ2-7; 11 bases align to TRBD2. Germline V gives CDR1 SGHVS, CDR2 FQNEAQ. The CDR3 has 14 residues. V shed 5 bases and J 7 bases; nucleotides not matched to a gene: 7. This CDR3 is CASSQTSGMGEQYF. The CDR3 nucleotides read TGTGCCAGCAGCCAGACTAGCGGGATGGGAGAGCAGTACTTC. The full variable domain, completed using reference TRBV7-8 and TRBJ2-7, is GAGVSQSPRYKVAKRGQDVALRCDPISGHVSLFWYQQALGQGPEFLTYFQNEAQLDKSGLPSDRFFAERPEGSVSTLKIQRTQQEDSAVYLCASSQTSGMGEQYFGPGTRLTVT.

This clone was detected a few times. The rearrangement uses TRBV7-9 and TRBJ1-6; 7 bases line up with TRBD1. CDR1 is SEHNR and CDR2 is FQNEAQ in the germline V gene (reference sequence). V lost 5 bases to trimming and J lost 7 bases; unmatched junction nucleotides: 2. This CDR3 spans 13 amino acids. CDR3 DNA sequence: TGTGCCAGCAGCACACAGGGGAATTCACCCCTCCACTTT. This encodes CASSTQGNSPLHF.

V is TRBV27 and J is TRBJ2-7; maybe TRBD2 (6 bases). The CDR3 is 15 amino acids. Germline values: CDR1 MNHEY, CDR2 SMNVEV (reference sequence). Trimming pared 6 bases from V and 3 bases from J, leaving 18 bases between. The CDR3 bases are TGTGCCAGCAGCCGCCAGGCGGCGCGGGGCTACGAGCAGTACTTC. This gives the protein CASSRQAARGYEQYF.

The CDR3 region has the DNA TGTGCCAGCAGTTACGAAGGGGGCATAGAGACCCAGTACTTC. Protein sequence: CASSYEGGIETQYF. The chain uses TRBV6-6 and TRBJ2-5; 7 nucleotides agree with TRBD1. Germline trimming cut 2 bases from V and 4 bases from J; bases unmatched to any gene: 4. Germline CDR1 reads MNHNY; CDR2 reads SVGAGI (reference sequence). The CDR3 sequence is 14 residues long.

This rearrangement joins TRBV14 to TRBJ2-1, with 9 bases fitting TRBD2. The CDR3 has 14 amino acids. With 4 bases clipped from V and 6 bases from J, the junction kept 4 bases outside the gene matches. Germline V CDR1 and CDR2: SGHDN, FVKESK. The CDR3 DNA follows: TGTGCCAGCAGCCTGACTAGCGGACTCAATGAGCAGTTCTTC. Protein: CASSLTSGLNEQFF.

This chain uses TRBV18 with TRBJ1-2, with unresolved D. CDR1 and CDR2 (germline): KGHSH, LQKENI. The V end lost 3 bases, the J end lost 0 bases, and 11 bases lay between the germline ends. The CDR3 has 15 residues. The CDR3 spells CASSPDAGSNYGYTF. CDR3 in DNA: TGTGCCAGCTCACCGGACGCGGGTTCTAACTATGGCTACACCTTC. Together with reference TRBV18 and TRBJ1-2, the CDR3 gives the full variable domain: NAGVMQNPRHLVRRRGQEARLRCSPMKGHSHVYWYRQLPEEGLKFMVYLQKENIIDESGMPKERFSAEFPKEGPSILRIQQVVRGDSAAYFCASSPDAGSNYGYTFGSGTRLTVV.

This clone was counted between two and nine times. This chain joins TRBV14 and TRBJ2-5; 12 positions agree with TRBD2. The CDR3 spans 16 residues. J was trimmed by 5 bases and V by 3 bases; bases with no gene match: 7. The germline V gene has CDR1 SGHDN and CDR2 FVKESK. This CDR3 reads CASSHGLAGKSETQYF. The CDR3 DNA follows: TGTGCCAGCAGCCACGGACTAGCGGGGAAGTCGGAGACCCAGTACTTC.

This clone appeared a single time. The chain carries TRBV13 and TRBJ1-1, with TRBD1 matching 8 bases. The ends lost 1 base at V and 1 base at J; junction bases unmatched: 14. The CDR3 extends over 19 amino acids. Germline CDR1 is PRHDT and CDR2 is FYEKMQ (reference sequence). Here the CDR3 DNA reads TGTGCCAGCAGCTTAGTTTTCGGGACAGGAGACGCAACGAACACTGAAGCTTTCTTT. It translates to CASSLVFGTGDATNTEAFF.